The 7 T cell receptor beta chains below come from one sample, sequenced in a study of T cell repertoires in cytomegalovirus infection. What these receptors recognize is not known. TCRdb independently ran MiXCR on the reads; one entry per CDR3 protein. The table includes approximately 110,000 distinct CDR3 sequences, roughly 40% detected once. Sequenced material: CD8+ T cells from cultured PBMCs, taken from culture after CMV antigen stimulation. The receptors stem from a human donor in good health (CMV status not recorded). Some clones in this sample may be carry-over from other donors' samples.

In DNA, the CDR3 is TGCAGCGTTGACGGTCTAGCGGGGGAGACCCAGTACTTC. Protein product: CSVDGLAGETQYF. V gene TRBV29-1 combines with J gene TRBJ2-5; TRBD2 aligns across 9 bases. This CDR3 has 13 amino acids. Germline lookup yields CDR1 SQVTM and CDR2 ANQGSEA. V lost 3 bases and J lost 5; bases outside the gene matches: 4.

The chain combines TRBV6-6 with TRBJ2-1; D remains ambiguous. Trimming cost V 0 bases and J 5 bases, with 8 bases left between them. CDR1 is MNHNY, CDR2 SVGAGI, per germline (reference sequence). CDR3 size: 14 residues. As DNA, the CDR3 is TGTGCCAGCAGTTACTCGTGGGATCACAATGAGCAGTTCTTC. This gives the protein CASSYSWDHNEQFF.

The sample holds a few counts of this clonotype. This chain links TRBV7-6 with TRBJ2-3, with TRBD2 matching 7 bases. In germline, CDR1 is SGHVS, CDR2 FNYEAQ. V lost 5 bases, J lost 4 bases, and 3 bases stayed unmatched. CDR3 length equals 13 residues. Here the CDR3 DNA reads TGTGCCAGCAGCAATCGGGGGGCAGATACGCAGTATTTT. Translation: CASSNRGADTQYF.

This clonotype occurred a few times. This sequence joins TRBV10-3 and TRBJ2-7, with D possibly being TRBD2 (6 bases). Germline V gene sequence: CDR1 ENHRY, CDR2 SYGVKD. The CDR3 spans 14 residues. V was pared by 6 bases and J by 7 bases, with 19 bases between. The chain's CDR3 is CAIRTGTGEGEQYF. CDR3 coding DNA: TGTGCCATCAGAACCGGGACGGGGGAAGGAGAGCAGTACTTC.

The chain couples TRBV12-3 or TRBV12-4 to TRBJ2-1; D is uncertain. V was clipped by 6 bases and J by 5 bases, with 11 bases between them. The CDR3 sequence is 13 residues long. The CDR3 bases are TGTGCCAGCAGCCACTCGGGCGACAATGAGCAGTTCTTC. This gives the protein CASSHSGDNEQFF.

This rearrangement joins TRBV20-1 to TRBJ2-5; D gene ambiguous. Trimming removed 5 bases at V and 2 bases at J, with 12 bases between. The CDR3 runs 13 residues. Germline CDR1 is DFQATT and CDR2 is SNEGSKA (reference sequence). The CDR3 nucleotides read TGCAGTGCTTTCGGGCGCAAACAAGAGACCCAGTACTTC. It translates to CSAFGRKQETQYF.

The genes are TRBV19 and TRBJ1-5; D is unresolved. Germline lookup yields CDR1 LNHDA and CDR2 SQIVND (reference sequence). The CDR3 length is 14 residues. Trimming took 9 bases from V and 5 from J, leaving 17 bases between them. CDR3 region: CASLEQERDQPQHF. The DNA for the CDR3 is TGTGCCAGCCTAGAGCAGGAGCGAGATCAGCCCCAGCATTTT.